The next 10 T cell receptor beta chains were all read from a single sample in a study of technical replicates of blood from a handful of donors (dated by TCRdb to about 2017). Preparation of the library involved the immunoSEQ multiplex PCR assay. Drawn from immuneACCESS, this table holds only the in-frame rearrangements with V and J called that TCRdb kept. Clones are partly lost; checked studies trace under half to an unresolved V gene and leave the rest unexplained. The sample table contains 70,000 to 75,000 clones; only one count was recorded for approximately 95% of them. In total, the top ten clones hold 0.25% to 0.3% of the sample. The specimen sequenced was T cells isolated from PBMCs. Receptors originate from a human donor in good health.

The chain combines TRBV2 with TRBJ2-4; no clear D gene. This CDR3 has 13 residues. The germline V gene has CDR1 SNHLY and CDR2 FYNNEI. Trimming left V 7 bases short and J 0 bases short, with 7 bases between. Here the CDR3 reads CASIEIAKNIQYF. CDR3 nucleotide sequence: TGTGCCAGCATAGAGATAGCCAAAAACATTCAGTACTTC.

The chain joins TRBV19 to TRBJ2-2, with 9 bases aligning to TRBD1. The CDR3 contains 19 residues. After removal of 4 bases from V and 7 bases from J, the junction contained 19 bases not matched to a gene. Germline V gives CDR1 LNHDA, CDR2 SQIVND (reference sequence). CDR3 residues: CASSTSPLQGARYIGELFF. In DNA form, the CDR3 reads TGTGCCAGTAGTACCAGTCCCCTACAGGGGGCGCGTTATATCGGGGAGCTGTTTTTT.

The chain is built from TRBV7-9 and TRBJ2-1; D may be TRBD2 (5 bases). Trimming pared 2 bases from V and 5 bases from J, leaving 13 bases between. CDR1 and CDR2 (germline): SEHNR, FQNEAQ (reference sequence). The CDR3 consists of 15 residues. DNA for the CDR3: TGTGCCAGCAGCTTACTACCGGGATCGAACAATGAGCAGTTCTTC. Protein sequence: CASSLLPGSNNEQFF.

This chain links TRBV19 with TRBJ1-1, with TRBD1 identical over 7 bases. The trim removed 6 bases at V and 7 bases at J, leaving 8 bases unmatched. From germline, CDR1 is LNHDA and CDR2 SQIVND (reference sequence). The CDR3 contains 13 residues. DNA for the CDR3: TGTGCCAGTAGAAACAGGGGAGTGGGTGAAGCTTTCTTT. Protein product: CASRNRGVGEAFF.

The chain uses TRBV5-4 and TRBJ2-3; the D is unclear. This CDR3 is built from 16 residues. In germline, CDR1 is SGHNT, CDR2 YYREEE (reference sequence). Trimming removed 4 bases at V and 4 bases at J, with 19 bases between. Written as DNA, the CDR3 is TGTGCCAGCAGCCAATTCCTCAGGCGTAATTCAGATACGCAGTATTTT. It is translated as CASSQFLRRNSDTQYF.

The genes are TRBV5-6 and TRBJ1-6, with D unresolved. CDR1 is SGHDT and CDR2 is YYEEEE in the germline V gene. CDR3 size: 13 residues. Trimming pared 4 bases from V and 3 bases from J, leaving 5 bases between. CDR3 DNA: TGTGCCAGCAGCCCCAACTATAATTCACCCCTCCACTTT. It codes for CASSPNYNSPLHF.

The table lists this clone with a count of one. The J gene is TRBJ2-1, the V gene TRBV11-3, with 8 positions matching TRBD1. Germline lookup yields CDR1 SGHNT and CDR2 YENEEA. Trimming removed 4 bases from V and 5 bases from J; junction bases left unmatched: 7. The CDR3 length is 15 residues. This CDR3 is CASSWGQVLDNEQFF. DNA of the CDR3: TGTGCCAGCAGCTGGGGACAGGTATTAGACAATGAGCAGTTCTTC.

V gene TRBV27 combines with J gene TRBJ2-7; 14 nucleotides agree with TRBD2. CDR1 and CDR2 (germline): MNHEY, SMNVEV (reference sequence). The CDR3 runs to 21 residues. After removal of 8 bases from V and 5 bases from J, the junction contained 26 bases not matched to a gene. CDR3 amino acids: CASLRGTGGPGTSGRIHEQYF. In nucleotides, the CDR3 is TGTGCCAGCCTGAGAGGGACAGGGGGTCCCGGGACTAGCGGGAGAATCCACGAGCAGTACTTC.

CDR3: CASIRDRDTDTQYF. CDR3 DNA: TGTGCCAGCATTCGGGACAGGGATACAGATACGCAGTATTTT. The chain is built from TRBV7-9 and TRBJ2-3, with 9 bases fitting TRBD1. The CDR3 is made up of 14 amino acids. Germline V gives CDR1 SEHNR, CDR2 FQNEAQ (reference sequence). V gave up 7 bases and J gave up 3 bases; unmatched junction bases: 5.

DNA for the CDR3: TGTGCCAGCAGCTTGGGGGCGGTGTCGAACACCGGGGAGCTGTTTTTT. Translated: CASSLGAVSNTGELFF. The V gene is TRBV7-9, the J gene TRBJ2-2, with TRBD1 as a possible D gene (6 bases). Germline loops: CDR1 SEHNR, CDR2 FQNEAQ (reference sequence). V was pared by 3 bases and J by 0 bases, with 11 bases between. The length of the CDR3 is 16 residues.